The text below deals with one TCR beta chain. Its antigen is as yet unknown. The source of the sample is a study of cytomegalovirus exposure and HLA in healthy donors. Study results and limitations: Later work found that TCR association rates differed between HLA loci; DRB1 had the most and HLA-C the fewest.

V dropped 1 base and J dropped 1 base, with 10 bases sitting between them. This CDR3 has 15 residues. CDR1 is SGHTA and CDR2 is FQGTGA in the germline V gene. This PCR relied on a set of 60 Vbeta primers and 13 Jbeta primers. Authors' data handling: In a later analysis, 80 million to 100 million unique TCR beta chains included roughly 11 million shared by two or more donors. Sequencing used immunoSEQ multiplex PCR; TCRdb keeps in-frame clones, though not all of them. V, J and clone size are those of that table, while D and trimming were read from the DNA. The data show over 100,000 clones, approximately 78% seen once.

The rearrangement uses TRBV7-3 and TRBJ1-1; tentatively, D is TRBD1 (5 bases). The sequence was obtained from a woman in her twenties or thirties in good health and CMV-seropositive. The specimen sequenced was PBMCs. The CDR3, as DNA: TGTGCCAGCAGCTTAAGCCCAGGGAAGAACACTGAAGCTTTCTTT. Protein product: CASSLSPGKNTEAFF.